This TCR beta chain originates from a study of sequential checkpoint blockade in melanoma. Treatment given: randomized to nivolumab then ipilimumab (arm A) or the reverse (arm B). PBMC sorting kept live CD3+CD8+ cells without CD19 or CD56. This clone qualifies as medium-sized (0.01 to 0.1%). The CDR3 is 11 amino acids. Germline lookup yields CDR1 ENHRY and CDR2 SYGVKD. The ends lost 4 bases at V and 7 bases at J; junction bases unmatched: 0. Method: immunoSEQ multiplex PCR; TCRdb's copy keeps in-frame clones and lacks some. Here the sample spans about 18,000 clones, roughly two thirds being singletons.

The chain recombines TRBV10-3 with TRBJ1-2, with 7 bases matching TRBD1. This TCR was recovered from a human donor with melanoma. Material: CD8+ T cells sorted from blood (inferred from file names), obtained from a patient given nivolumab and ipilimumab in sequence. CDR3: CAISGQGGYTF. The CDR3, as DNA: TGTGCCATCAGTGGACAGGGTGGCTACACCTTC.